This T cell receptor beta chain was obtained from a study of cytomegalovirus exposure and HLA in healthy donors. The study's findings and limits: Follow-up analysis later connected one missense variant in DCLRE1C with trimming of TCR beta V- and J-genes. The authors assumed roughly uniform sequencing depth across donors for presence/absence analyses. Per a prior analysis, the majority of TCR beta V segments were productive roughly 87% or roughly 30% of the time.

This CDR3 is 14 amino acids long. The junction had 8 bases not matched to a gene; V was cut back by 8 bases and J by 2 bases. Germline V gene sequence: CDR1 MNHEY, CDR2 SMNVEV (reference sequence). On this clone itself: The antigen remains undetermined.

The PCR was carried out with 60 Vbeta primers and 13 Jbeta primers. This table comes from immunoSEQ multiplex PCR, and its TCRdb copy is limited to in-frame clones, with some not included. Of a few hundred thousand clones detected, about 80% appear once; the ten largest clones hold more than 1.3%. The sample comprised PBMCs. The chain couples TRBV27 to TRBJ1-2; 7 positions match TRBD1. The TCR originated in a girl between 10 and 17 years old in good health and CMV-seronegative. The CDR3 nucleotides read TGTGCCAGCTTCTCCGGGACAGACAACTATGGCTACACCTTC. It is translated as CASFSGTDNYGYTF.